The 27 T cell receptor beta chains given below trace back to one sample, sequenced in a study of OX40 agonist ivuxolimab in advanced cancers. The receptor library was made with the immunoSEQ multiplex PCR assay. TCRdb obtained this table from immuneACCESS and retained in-frame rearrangements with V and J assigned. These tables miss some clones; where compared with another copy, unresolved V genes account for less than half of the shortfall, and the remainder is unexplained. The sample contains about 34,000 clones, around 85% of them found a single time. The top ten constitute about a tenth of the sample. The source material was CD4+ or CD8+ T cells sorted from blood, sampled in a trial of the OX40 agonist ivuxolimab. The receptors were sampled from an adult with an advanced solid tumor such as melanoma, head and neck, liver or kidney cancer.

This clone turned up a few times. The genes are TRBV5-6 and TRBJ1-1; D gene ambiguous. Germline V gene sequence: CDR1 SGHDT, CDR2 YYEEEE. The CDR3 extends over 13 amino acids. The ends were cut back, 0 bases at V and 4 bases at J, with 7 bases in the middle. In DNA, the CDR3 is TGTGCCAGCAGCTTGGTGGCAACCACTGAAGCTTTCTTT. Protein product: CASSLVATTEAFF.

The V and J genes are TRBV19 and TRBJ2-2; D gene unclear. The germline V gene encodes CDR1 LNHDA and CDR2 SQIVND (reference sequence). Trimming cost V 3 bases and J 0 bases, with 5 bases left between them. CDR3 length: 14 residues. CDR3 in DNA: TGTGCCAGTAGTATTAAGGCGAACACCGGGGAGCTGTTTTTT. Its protein is CASSIKANTGELFF.

This chain links TRBV29-1 with TRBJ1-2; a weak D match, TRBD1 (5 bases). The CDR3 length is 10 residues. Germline V CDR1 and CDR2: SQVTM, ANQGSEA. V dropped 6 bases and J dropped 8 bases, with 10 bases sitting between them. The chain's CDR3 is CSVATGGYTF. The DNA of the CDR3 is TGCAGCGTCGCTACAGGAGGCTACACCTTC.

The chain carries TRBV5-5 and TRBJ1-1; 7 bases align to TRBD1. V dropped 4 bases and J dropped 4; count of bases not matched to a gene: 7. CDR3 size: 14 residues. Germline V gene lookup returns CDR1 SGHKS and CDR2 YYEKEE (reference sequence). The CDR3 DNA is TGTGCCAGCAGCGTGGGACAGCCGCTCACTGAAGCTTTCTTT. Translating gives CASSVGQPLTEAFF.

This clone showed up just a few times. This chain links TRBV5-6 with TRBJ2-7, with D tentatively TRBD1 (6 bases). The CDR3 spans 15 residues. Trimming took 3 bases from V and 2 from J, leaving 15 bases between them. CDR1 and CDR2 from the germline V gene are SGHDT and YYEEEE. The chain's CDR3 is CASSSDLQGPYEQYF. The CDR3 nucleotides are TGTGCCAGCAGCTCAGACCTACAGGGTCCCTACGAGCAGTACTTC.

The rearrangement uses TRBV6-4 and TRBJ2-2; D is perhaps TRBD2 (7 bases). This CDR3 has 15 residues. V lost 5 bases, J lost 4 bases, and 14 bases lay in between. Germline V lookup: CDR1 MRHNA, CDR2 SNTAGT. The CDR3 nucleotides read TGTGCCAGCAGTCTGAGGGGGGGGATCACCGGGGAGCTGTTTTTT. It codes for CASSLRGGITGELFF.

The chain employs TRBV7-9 and TRBJ2-7; weak D call: TRBD2 (7 bases). Trimming left V 5 bases short and J 3 bases short, with 17 bases between. Germline-derived CDR1 and CDR2 are SEHNR and FQNEAQ (reference sequence). This CDR3 is 15 amino acids long. CDR3 amino acids: CASSAPAGGRYEQYF. The CDR3 bases are TGTGCCAGCAGCGCCCCCGCCGGGGGGCGCTACGAGCAGTACTTC.

CDR3 in amino acids: CASSQDTFNTEAFF. The CDR3 bases are TGCGCCAGCAGCCAAGATACCTTCAACACTGAAGCTTTCTTT. J is TRBJ1-1 and V is TRBV4-1, with no clear D. The germline V gene encodes CDR1 MGHRA and CDR2 YSYEKL. V dropped 0 bases and J dropped 2 bases, with 7 bases sitting between them. The CDR3 is 14 amino acids.

There are a few counts of this clone. V usage is TRBV11-2 and J usage is TRBJ2-5; D is tentatively TRBD1 or TRBD2 (5 bases each). Germline V lookup: CDR1 SGHAT, CDR2 FQNNGV. The V gene lost 0 bases and the J gene lost 7 bases, with 21 bases spanning the gap. CDR3 length: 17 amino acids. In nucleotides, the CDR3 is TGTGCCAGCAGCTTAGAAGGGACGGATGACTTGGCCGGGACCCAGTACTTC. Translation: CASSLEGTDDLAGTQYF.

The rearrangement joins TRBV5-1 to TRBJ2-3, with D perhaps being TRBD1 or TRBD2 (5 bases each). Trimming pared 2 bases from V and 6 bases from J, leaving 13 bases between. From germline, CDR1 is SGHRS and CDR2 YFSETQ. The length of the CDR3 is 14 residues. CDR3 loop: CASSLGTPGDTQYF. CDR3 sequence (DNA): TGCGCCAGCAGCTTAGGGACCCCTGGCGATACGCAGTATTTT.

The chain carries TRBV30 and TRBJ2-1; D gene unclear. The germline V gene encodes CDR1 GTSNPN and CDR2 SVGIG (reference sequence). The CDR3 is 13 amino acids. The V end lost 0 bases, the J end lost 3 bases, and 6 bases lay between the germline ends. CDR3 in amino acids: CAWSVVNYNEQFF. The DNA for the CDR3 is TGTGCCTGGAGTGTAGTGAACTACAATGAGCAGTTCTTC.

This chain links TRBV9 with TRBJ2-3; D not certain. V lost 3 bases to trimming and J lost 0 bases, with 14 bases between them. Germline V gene lookup returns CDR1 SGDLS and CDR2 YYNGEE. This CDR3 has 16 amino acids. For the CDR3, the DNA is TGTGCCAGCAGCGCCCCGGTGGGCCATAGCACAGATACGCAGTATTTT. Residues: CASSAPVGHSTDTQYF.

The chain employs TRBV9 and TRBJ2-2; 8 nucleotides match TRBD2. The CDR3 extends over 16 amino acids. Germline CDR1 SGDLS, CDR2 YYNGEE. The V segment lost 2 bases and the J segment 6 bases; nucleotides outside the gene matches: 9. CDR3 residues: CASSVGTSVKAGELFF. Written as DNA, the CDR3 is TGTGCCAGCAGCGTCGGGACTAGTGTTAAGGCCGGGGAGCTGTTTTTT.

The V and J genes are TRBV5-1 and TRBJ2-1; D call uncertain. Per the germline V gene, CDR1 is SGHRS and CDR2 is YFSETQ. V was shortened by 0 bases and J by 4 bases, with 8 bases between the two germline ends. This CDR3 has 14 residues. CDR3 loop: CASSLGQRYNEQFF. CDR3 DNA sequence: TGCGCCAGCAGCTTGGGCCAAAGATACAATGAGCAGTTCTTC.

This chain links TRBV6-1 with TRBJ2-1; 8 nucleotides agree with TRBD1. V trimming: 7 bases; J trimming: 4 bases; junction bases outside the gene matches: 6. This CDR3 region has 14 residues. Germline CDR1 MNHNS, CDR2 SASEGT. The CDR3 DNA follows: TGTGCCAGCATGGGGGACAGGTTTTACAATGAGCAGTTCTTC. It encodes CASMGDRFYNEQFF.

The J gene is TRBJ2-5, the V gene TRBV11-3, with D perhaps given as TRBD1 or TRBD2 (5 bases each). Germline CDR1 is SGHNT and CDR2 is YENEEA. V was clipped by 1 base and J by 7 bases, with 7 bases between them. The CDR3 has 12 amino acids. CDR3 loop: CASSLGGGTQYF. DNA of the CDR3: TGTGCCAGCAGCTTAGGTGGGGGGACCCAGTACTTC. The full variable domain, completed using reference TRBV11-3 and TRBJ2-5, is EAGVVQSPRYKIIEKKQPVAFWCNPISGHNTLYWYLQNLGQGPELLIRYENEEAVDDSQLPKDRFSAERLKGVDSTLKIQPAELGDSAVYLCASSLGGGTQYFGPGTRLLVL.

The rearrangement links TRBV2 to TRBJ2-7; tentative D call: TRBD1 (5 bases). Germline V gene data show CDR1 as SNHLY and CDR2 as FYNNEI. The CDR3 totals 13 residues. Trimming left V 6 bases short and J 2 bases short, with 11 bases between. The chain's CDR3 is CASRKTGTYEQYF. The CDR3 DNA is TGTGCCAGCAGAAAAACAGGTACCTACGAGCAGTACTTC.

The chain combines TRBV10-3 with TRBJ1-2; the D gene is possibly TRBD1 (5 bases). V lost 7 bases to trimming and J lost 5 bases, with 20 bases between them. Germline CDR1 reads ENHRY; CDR2 reads SYGVKD. CDR3 length equals 15 residues. In nucleotides, the CDR3 is TGTGCCATCAACAACCAAGGGACCGACCGTTATGGCTACACCTTC. Translated, it gives CAINNQGTDRYGYTF.

The chain couples TRBV5-8 to TRBJ2-1; TRBD1 is a possible D gene (5 bases). This CDR3 contains 14 residues. V lost 0 bases, J lost 3 bases, and 7 bases lay in between. In germline, CDR1 is SGHTS, CDR2 YDEGEE. CDR3 region: CASSLGTNYNEQFF. DNA for the CDR3: TGTGCCAGCAGCTTGGGGACAAACTACAATGAGCAGTTCTTC.

The chain links TRBV6-5 to TRBJ1-3; D is ambiguous. V was trimmed by 0 bases and J by 2 bases, leaving 8 bases between them. From germline, CDR1 is MNHEY and CDR2 SVGAGI. CDR3 length: 15 amino acids. CDR3 in amino acids: CASSYSLKTGNTIYF. Written as DNA, the CDR3 is TGTGCCAGCAGTTACTCGCTGAAGACTGGAAACACCATATATTTT.

This chain joins TRBV5-1 and TRBJ2-7, with unresolved D. V was cut by 7 bases and J by 1 base, with 15 bases left in between. CDR1 and CDR2 from the germline V gene are SGHRS and YFSETQ. The CDR3 is 14 residues long. CDR3 in amino acids: CASGWGSYSYEQYF. The CDR3 bases are TGCGCCAGCGGATGGGGATCATATTCCTACGAGCAGTACTTC.

This clone was counted between two and nine times. The CDR3 DNA follows: TGCGCCAGCAGCAGAGGGACAGGGGTCTACGAGCAGTACTTC. It encodes CASSRGTGVYEQYF. This chain links TRBV10-1 with TRBJ2-7, with TRBD1 identical over 10 bases. The CDR3 totals 14 residues. CDR1 and CDR2 (germline): WNHNN, SYGVQD (reference sequence). With 6 bases clipped from V and 3 bases from J, the junction kept 5 bases outside the gene matches.

The V call is TRBV30, the J call TRBJ2-3, with D unclear. Trimming removed 4 bases from V and 7 bases from J, with 9 bases in between. The CDR3 spans 11 residues. Germline V gene sequence: CDR1 GTSNPN, CDR2 SVGIG (reference sequence). In DNA, the CDR3 is TGTGCCTGGATGAACCCAAATACGCAGTATTTT. It codes for CAWMNPNTQYF.

The chain's CDR3 is CASSLGSAGDGYTF. The CDR3 coding sequence is TGTGCCAGCAGTTTAGGTTCGGCAGGCGATGGCTACACCTTC. The chain has TRBV27 and TRBJ1-2, with D unresolved. Germline V gene data show CDR1 as MNHEY and CDR2 as SMNVEV (reference sequence). CDR3 size: 14 residues. The V and J ends lost 2 bases and 6 bases respectively, with 13 bases between them.

In this sample, this clone turned up once. The rearrangement links TRBV6-1 to TRBJ1-4; D perhaps matches TRBD1 (5 bases). CDR1 and CDR2 (germline): MNHNS, SASEGT. This CDR3 has 20 amino acids. Trimming left V 2 bases short and J 8 bases short, with 30 bases between. This CDR3 reads CASSELEAGRAAGRREKLFF. The CDR3 DNA sequence: TGTGCCAGCAGTGAATTAGAGGCGGGCAGGGCAGCGGGACGGCGGGAAAAACTGTTTTTT.

This clone was detected a few times. The chain recombines TRBV30 with TRBJ2-7; possible D gene TRBD2, 6 bases. V was pared by 4 bases and J by 7 bases, with 23 bases between. Germline values: CDR1 GTSNPN, CDR2 SVGIG (reference sequence). The CDR3 is made up of 15 amino acids. CDR3 coding DNA: TGTGCCTGGACGGACTACCAACATGGGCCTCCAGAGCAGTACTTC. Protein product: CAWTDYQHGPPEQYF.

This clone showed up just once. In DNA, the CDR3 is TGTGCCAGCAGTTCAGCGATAGATCCCCACGGGTACTTC. Protein: CASSSAIDPHGYF. The rearrangement joins TRBV2 to TRBJ2-4; D uncertain. From germline, CDR1 is SNHLY and CDR2 FYNNEI. The CDR3 runs to 13 residues. The germline V and J ends were trimmed by 5 bases and 15 bases, with 20 bases remaining between them.